This TCR beta chain stems from a study of post-analysis software for immune sequencing data. General study findings and limits: In patients, about 5 TRBV segments were more frequent than in controls, with TRBV5-6, TRBV5-1 and TRBV20-1 among them.

This clonotype was seen more than once but under ten times. Antigen unknown. Unique-molecular-identifier-tagged TCR beta cDNA libraries were used. Via MiXCR, TCRdb re-called the PCR reads, giving one row per CDR3 protein. The table shows about 810,000 distinct CDR3 sequences, with approximately 53% occurring only once. The CDR3 runs 15 residues. The germline CDR1 and CDR2 sequences are LNHNV and YYDKDF (reference sequence). Trimming removed 1 base from V and 8 bases from J; junction bases left unmatched: 6. This receptor was taken from a girl aged 10 to 17 with multiple sclerosis. The material sequenced was blood. V and J are TRBV15 and TRBJ2-4; TRBD2 matches at 9 bases. The CDR3 DNA sequence: TGTGCCACCAGCAGAGGTAGCGGGAGCTGGGACATTCAGTACTTC. It translates to CATSRGSGSWDIQYF.